Following are 23 T cell receptor beta chains from one sample sequenced in a study of human T cells and chemical hapten exposure. Described time point: patch test 2, 6 weeks after DPC sensitization. Treatment given: therapeutic diphenylcyclopropenone sensitization with weekly scalp DPC. Via MiXCR, TCRdb re-called the RACE reads, giving one row per CDR3 protein. Of more than 85,000 distinct CDR3 sequences in the sample, about 11% were seen once. The sample was whole blood, taken in connection with sensitization to the hapten diphenylcyclopropenone (DPC). These receptors were obtained from a man in his forties or fifties with alopecia areata. Some clones in this sample may be carry-over from other donors' samples.

This clonotype appeared many times. The rearrangement joins TRBV30 to TRBJ2-7, with a tentative D call TRBD2 (5 bases). Germline CDR1 GTSNPN, CDR2 SVGIG (reference sequence). The V end lost 5 bases, the J end lost 3 bases, and 14 bases lay between the germline ends. The CDR3 contains 13 residues. The CDR3 DNA sequence: TGTGCCTGGGGCCGCGCAGGACTCTACGAGCAGTACTTC. It codes for CAWGRAGLYEQYF. Full variable domain (rest looked up from reference TRBV30 and TRBJ2-7): SQTIHQWPATLVQPVGSPLSLECTVEGTSNPNLYWYRQAAGRGLQLLFYSVGIGQISSEVPQNLSASRPQDRQFILSSKKLLLSDSGFYLCAWGRAGLYEQYFGPGTRLTVT.

This clonotype was seen ten or more times. This rearrangement joins TRBV27 to TRBJ2-6, with no clear D. V lost 2 bases and J lost 2, with 10 bases in between. The CDR3 loop spans 16 amino acids. Germline CDR1 and CDR2: MNHEY and SMNVEV (reference sequence). The CDR3 coding sequence is TGTGCCAGCAGTTTAACCCGGGCACCTGGGGCCAACGTCCTGACTTTC. Encoded protein: CASSLTRAPGANVLTF.

J is TRBJ2-1 and V is TRBV20-1, with 9 bases that match TRBD2. The CDR3 is 16 residues long. Per germline, CDR1 DFQATT and CDR2 SNEGSKA (reference sequence). The trim removed 0 bases at V and 7 bases at J, leaving 10 bases unmatched. The CDR3 protein is CSARDSGGRAGNEQFF. CDR3 DNA sequence: TGCAGTGCTAGAGATTCCGGCGGGAGGGCAGGGAATGAGCAGTTCTTC.

Many counts were recorded for this clonotype. The chain couples TRBV6-2 or TRBV6-3 to TRBJ1-4; D is uncertain. CDR1 and CDR2 (germline): MNHEY, SVGEGT. V was pared by 2 bases and J by 5 bases, with 9 bases between. The CDR3 runs 14 residues. This CDR3 reads CASSYGGTNEKLFF. CDR3 bases: TGTGCCAGCAGTTACGGCGGAACAAATGAAAAACTGTTTTTT.

The gene calls are TRBV14 and TRBJ2-7; D remains ambiguous. Trimming pared 0 bases from V and 12 bases from J, leaving 6 bases between. The CDR3 runs 10 residues. Germline-derived CDR1 and CDR2 are SGHDN and FVKESK. The CDR3, as DNA: TGTGCCAGCAGCCAAGAATACGGGTACTTC. It specifies CASSQEYGYF.

This sequence joins TRBV9 and TRBJ2-6; 7 nucleotides align to TRBD1. Germline values: CDR1 SGDLS, CDR2 YYNGEE. The CDR3 contains 16 residues. The J segment lost 0 bases and the V segment lost 5 bases, leaving 5 bases of the junction unmatched. The CDR3 nucleotides are TGTGCCAGCAGTCCAGGACAGGCCTCTGGGGCCAACGTCCTGACTTTC. Protein sequence: CASSPGQASGANVLTF.

This rearrangement joins TRBV11-3 to TRBJ2-1; 8 bases align to TRBD2. The CDR3 totals 16 residues. Trimming at V came to 4 bases and at J to 0 bases, leaving 5 bases not matched to a gene. From germline, CDR1 is SGHNT and CDR2 YENEEA. The CDR3, as DNA: TGTGCCAGCAGCTATATAGCGGGACCCTCCTACAATGAGCAGTTCTTC. Encoded protein: CASSYIAGPSYNEQFF.

This chain links TRBV29-1 with TRBJ1-1; D is possibly TRBD1 (5 bases). The length of the CDR3 is 13 residues. Germline lookup yields CDR1 SQVTM and CDR2 ANQGSEA. V lost 5 bases to trimming and J lost 1 base, with 11 bases between them. The CDR3 loop reads CSVQGPENTEAFF. The CDR3, as DNA: TGCAGCGTTCAGGGCCCGGAGAACACTGAAGCTTTCTTT.

This clonotype was detected ten times or more. The chain combines TRBV20-1 with TRBJ2-5; TRBD2 is a possible D gene (7 bases). This CDR3 comprises 15 residues. The germline V gene encodes CDR1 DFQATT and CDR2 SNEGSKA (reference sequence). V shed 5 bases and J shed 5 bases, with 21 bases lying between them. CDR3 nucleotides: TGCAGTGCTCCCCTGGGTAGGACTAGGGGGGAGACCCAGTACTTC. Translated: CSAPLGRTRGETQYF.

The sample holds many counts of this clonotype. The V gene is TRBV7-8, the J gene TRBJ1-1; 7 bases fit TRBD1. With 5 bases clipped from V and 5 bases from J, the junction kept 8 bases outside the gene matches. The germline V gene has CDR1 SGHVS and CDR2 FQNEAQ. The CDR3 is made up of 14 amino acids. The CDR3 loop reads CASSPDRVQTEAFF. The CDR3 DNA reads TGTGCCAGCAGCCCCGACAGGGTTCAGACTGAAGCTTTCTTT.

This clonotype has ten or more counts. The rearrangement joins TRBV28 to TRBJ1-1, with a tentative D call TRBD1 (6 bases). This CDR3 contains 13 residues. The germline CDR1 and CDR2 sequences are MDHEN and SYDVKM. V shed 8 bases and J shed 5 bases, with 15 bases lying between them. CDR3 residues: CASRDTTFTEAFF. The CDR3 DNA is TGTGCCAGCCGGGACACTACGTTTACTGAAGCTTTCTTT.

The V and J genes are TRBV29-1 and TRBJ2-2; TRBD1 might be the D (6 bases). V lost 3 bases to trimming and J lost 3 bases, with 8 bases between them. This CDR3 has 13 residues. CDR1 SQVTM and CDR2 ANQGSEA come from the germline V gene. CDR3 bases: TGCAGCGTTGAGGCAGGGGACACCGGGGAGCTGTTTTTT. Amino acids: CSVEAGDTGELFF.

This clonotype showed up just a few times. V is TRBV20-1 and J is TRBJ1-5; no clear D. V shed 0 bases and J shed 0 bases, with 12 bases lying between them. Germline assignment: CDR1 DFQATT and CDR2 SNEGSKA (reference sequence). This CDR3 is 16 amino acids long. The CDR3 spells CSARDWALDSNQPQHF. The CDR3 DNA sequence: TGCAGTGCTAGAGATTGGGCCTTGGATAGCAATCAGCCCCAGCATTTT.

The V gene is TRBV11-2, the J gene TRBJ1-2; the match to TRBD1 covers 9 bases. There are 16 residues in the CDR3. J gave up 6 bases and V 3 bases, and 11 bases lay outside the gene matches. Germline values: CDR1 SGHAT, CDR2 FQNNGV. CDR3 residues: CASSFTGQGRTDGYTF. The CDR3 DNA reads as TGTGCCAGCAGCTTCACGGGACAGGGTAGGACGGATGGCTACACCTTC.

This clonotype was seen more than once but under ten times. The genes are TRBV7-2 and TRBJ2-1; D may be TRBD2 (6 bases). This CDR3 contains 14 residues. V was trimmed by 5 bases and J by 10 bases, leaving 18 bases between them. Per germline, CDR1 SGHTA and CDR2 FQGNSA. The chain's CDR3 is CASSPPTRLREQFF. CDR3 bases: TGTGCCAGCAGCCCTCCGACTAGATTGAGAGAGCAGTTCTTC. Complete variable domain (other parts from reference TRBV7-2 and TRBJ2-1): GAGVSQSPSNKVTEKGKDVELRCDPISGHTALYWYRQSLGQGLEFLIYFQGNSAPDKSGLPSDRFSAERTGGSVSTLTIQRTQQEDSAVYLCASSPPTRLREQFFGPGTRLTVL.

This chain uses TRBV30 with TRBJ2-1, with 14 bases aligning to TRBD2. J lost 4 bases, V lost 2 bases, and 10 bases had no gene match. Germline V gene sequence: CDR1 GTSNPN, CDR2 SVGIG (reference sequence). The CDR3 spans 18 residues. This CDR3 reads CAWSLTDGTSGRYNEQFF. CDR3 nucleotide sequence: TGTGCCTGGAGTCTCACCGACGGGACTAGCGGGAGATACAATGAGCAGTTCTTC.

The rearrangement links TRBV10-3 to TRBJ2-3, with 13 bases matching TRBD2. Germline assignment: CDR1 ENHRY and CDR2 SYGVKD. With 0 bases clipped from V and 3 bases from J, the junction kept 9 bases outside the gene matches. The CDR3 contains 19 residues. The CDR3: CAISESITSGRVKTDTQYF. CDR3 sequence (DNA): TGTGCCATCAGTGAGTCGATCACTAGCGGGAGGGTGAAGACAGATACGCAGTATTTT.

There are many counts of this clonotype. The J gene is TRBJ2-2, the V gene TRBV7-2; 9 nucleotides line up with TRBD2. CDR3 length: 23 residues. V was clipped by 2 bases and J by 6 bases; unmatched bases: 28. Germline lookup yields CDR1 SGHTA and CDR2 FQGNSA. The CDR3 region is CASSLRQVVAGVDPRTFPGELFF. CDR3 coding DNA: TGTGCCAGCAGCTTACGCCAGGTGGTAGCGGGAGTGGACCCCAGGACGTTCCCCGGGGAGCTGTTTTTT.

The chain combines TRBV6-5 with TRBJ1-3; tentatively, D is TRBD1 (6 bases). Germline-derived CDR1 and CDR2 are MNHEY and SVGAGI. V lost 0 bases and J lost 4, with 13 bases in between. The CDR3 is 16 residues long. This chain's CDR3 is CASSYSGGLGGNTIYF. The DNA of the CDR3 is TGTGCCAGCAGTTACTCGGGGGGCCTGGGAGGAAACACCATATATTTT.

The rearrangement joins TRBV27 to TRBJ2-1, with D perhaps matching TRBD2 (5 bases). CDR3 size: 15 residues. The germline CDR1 and CDR2 sequences are MNHEY and SMNVEV (reference sequence). Trimming took 3 bases from V and 3 from J, leaving 12 bases between them. CDR3: CASSFPRGFYNEQFF. CDR3 coding DNA: TGTGCCAGCAGTTTTCCCCGCGGGTTCTACAATGAGCAGTTCTTC.

This clonotype turned up a few times. The chain uses TRBV2 and TRBJ1-4; 7 bases fit TRBD1. The CDR3 extends over 15 amino acids. V lost 6 bases to trimming and J lost 6 bases; unmatched junction nucleotides: 10. From germline, CDR1 is SNHLY and CDR2 FYNNEI. This CDR3 reads CASREQGWMDEKLFF. The CDR3 region has the DNA TGTGCCAGCAGAGAACAGGGGTGGATGGATGAAAAACTGTTTTTT.

This clonotype was counted ten times or more. This chain links TRBV20-1 with TRBJ2-3, with 8 bases aligning to TRBD2. Looked up from germline, CDR1 is DFQATT and CDR2 is SNEGSKA (reference sequence). Trimming removed 3 bases from V and 4 bases from J; junction bases left unmatched: 3. This CDR3 is 13 amino acids long. For the CDR3, the DNA is TGCAGTGCTAGGCGGGGGGTTTCAGATACGCAGTATTTT. Translating it yields CSARRGVSDTQYF.

This clonotype was counted only a few times. V gene TRBV7-2 combines with J gene TRBJ2-1; the match to TRBD2 covers 15 bases. With V trimmed by 4 bases and J by 2 bases, 6 bases remained unmatched. Germline assignment: CDR1 SGHTA and CDR2 FQGNSA. The CDR3 runs 18 residues. In DNA, the CDR3 is TGTGCCAGCAGCTCCGGACTAGCGGGAGGGCTCCCCTACAATGAGCAGTTCTTC. Encoded protein: CASSSGLAGGLPYNEQFF.